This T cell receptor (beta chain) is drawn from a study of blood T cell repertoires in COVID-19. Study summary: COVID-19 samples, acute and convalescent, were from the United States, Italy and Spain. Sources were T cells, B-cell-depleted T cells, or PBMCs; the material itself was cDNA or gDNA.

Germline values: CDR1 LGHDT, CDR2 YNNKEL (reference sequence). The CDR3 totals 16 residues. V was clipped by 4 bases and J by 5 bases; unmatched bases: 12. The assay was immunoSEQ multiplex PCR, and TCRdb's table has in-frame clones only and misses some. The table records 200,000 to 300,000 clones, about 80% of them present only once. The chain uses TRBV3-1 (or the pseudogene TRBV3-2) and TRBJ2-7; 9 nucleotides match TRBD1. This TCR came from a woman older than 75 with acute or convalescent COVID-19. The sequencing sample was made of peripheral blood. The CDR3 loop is CASSPLLDRGFHEQYF. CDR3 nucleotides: TGTGCCAGCAGCCCACTGCTGGACAGGGGTTTTCACGAGCAGTACTTC.